The clone carrying this T cell receptor beta chain has a handful of counts. This sample was included in a study of blood T cells in healthy people across ages. Germline assignment: CDR1 DFQATT and CDR2 SNEGSKA (reference sequence). V was trimmed by 0 bases and J by 0 bases, leaving 12 bases between them. This CDR3 spans 17 amino acids. The use of a sample-barcoded 5' primer and a J-beta primer mix characterized a second PCR of about 7 to 12 cycles. TCRdb redid the calling of the 5' RACE reads with MiXCR, one entry per CDR3 protein. The sample has some 760,000 distinct CDR3 sequences, 25% seen once. A further study also used this sample, focusing on T cells of mothers and their children. That work states: The study sampled a few healthy Caucasian mothers and their six children. Per mother, over 9.5 million TCR beta CDR3 reads were obtained; per child, about 3 million. Overlap in related mother-child pairs always slightly exceeded unrelated pairs, never significantly. Microchimeric T cell clones that persisted were not detected.

Source material: blood. The V gene is TRBV20-1, the J gene TRBJ1-6; maybe TRBD1 (6 bases). The receptor comes from a boy younger than 18 in good health. The chain's CDR3 is CSARDLQGSSYNSPLHF. For the CDR3, the DNA is TGCAGTGCTAGAGATTTGCAGGGGAGCTCCTATAATTCACCCCTCCACTTT.